Below, 19 T cell receptor beta chains from the same sample are listed, as sequenced in a study of cytomegalovirus exposure and HLA in healthy donors. With 60 Vbeta and 13 Jbeta primers, the PCR was carried out. The data were produced by immunoSEQ multiplex PCR, yet TCRdb's version contains in-frame clones alone and is incomplete. The sample includes 150,000 to 200,000 clones, approximately 79% of them seen just once. Sequenced sample: PBMCs. These receptors came from a man aged 50-59 years in good health and CMV-seropositive.

This clone has a handful of counts. The chain has TRBV14 and TRBJ1-6; maybe TRBD1 (5 bases). This CDR3 comprises 18 residues. Looked up from germline, CDR1 is SGHDN and CDR2 is FVKESK. V was shortened by 0 bases and J by 10 bases, with 22 bases between the two germline ends. The chain's CDR3 is CASSQDFEPGRVGSPLHF. In nucleotides, the CDR3 is TGTGCCAGCAGCCAAGATTTTGAACCGGGCAGGGTGGGCTCACCCCTCCACTTT.

This clone occurred a few times. V is TRBV19 and J is TRBJ1-5; possible D gene TRBD1, 5 bases. Per the germline V gene, CDR1 is LNHDA and CDR2 is SQIVND (reference sequence). CDR3 length: 15 amino acids. Trimming removed 8 bases at V and 2 bases at J, with 16 bases between. The CDR3 sequence is CASGQIGEGNQPQHF. The CDR3 DNA is TGTGCCAGTGGGCAGATAGGGGAAGGCAATCAGCCCCAGCATTTT.

The V gene is TRBV28, the J gene TRBJ1-1; weak D call: TRBD1 (6 bases). The CDR3 loop spans 14 amino acids. CDR1 is MDHEN, CDR2 SYDVKM, per germline. Trimming pared 5 bases from V and 5 bases from J, leaving 15 bases between. The CDR3 nucleotides read TGTGCCAGCAGTGCAGGGATAAGGGGGACTGAAGCTTTCTTT. Protein product: CASSAGIRGTEAFF.

CDR3 sequence reads: CASRTGGGGQPQHF. The CDR3 DNA sequence: TGTGCCAGCAGAACAGGGGGAGGCGGTCAGCCCCAGCATTTT. The chain has TRBV6-5 and TRBJ1-5, with 8 bases identical to TRBD1. The ends lost 6 bases at V and 6 bases at J; junction bases unmatched: 7. The CDR3 is 14 residues long. CDR1 is MNHEY, CDR2 SVGAGI, per germline.

This chain joins TRBV5-6 and TRBJ2-5, with a weak D call TRBD1 (6 bases). There are 13 residues in the CDR3. V was shortened by 4 bases and J by 7 bases, with 14 bases between the two germline ends. The germline V gene has CDR1 SGHDT and CDR2 YYEEEE. CDR3 residues: CASSEFSRGTQYF. The CDR3 DNA is TGTGCCAGCAGCGAATTTAGCAGGGGGACCCAGTACTTC.

This chain joins TRBV7-2 and TRBJ2-1; maybe TRBD1 (5 bases). The CDR3 covers 13 residues. V was shortened by 4 bases and J by 4 bases, with 8 bases between the two germline ends. The germline gives CDR1 SGHTA, CDR2 FQGNSA. The CDR3 reads CASSSYRYNEQFF. CDR3 coding DNA: TGTGCCAGCAGCTCCTACAGGTACAATGAGCAGTTCTTC.

This chain uses TRBV7-9 with TRBJ2-1; 9 positions match TRBD2. Per germline, CDR1 SEHNR and CDR2 FQNEAQ (reference sequence). V lost 2 bases, J lost 7 bases, and 6 bases stayed unmatched. The length of the CDR3 is 15 residues. The CDR3 loop is CASSLYAGGRNEQFF. The CDR3 nucleotides read TGTGCCAGCAGCTTATATGCGGGGGGGCGGAATGAGCAGTTCTTC.

On this clone: In the same sample, other DNA sequences code for this CDR3. The gene calls are TRBV2 and TRBJ1-2; a weak D match, TRBD1 (6 bases). Germline V gene lookup returns CDR1 SNHLY and CDR2 FYNNEI. The V and J ends lost 4 bases and 8 bases respectively, with 17 bases between them. The CDR3 has 14 amino acids. The CDR3 DNA is TGTGCCAGCAGTGTTGAGCAGGGGTTGGAAGGCTACACCTTC. It translates to CASSVEQGLEGYTF.

V is TRBV15 and J is TRBJ1-2; the match to TRBD1 covers 10 bases. The CDR3 consists of 15 residues. Germline V gene sequence: CDR1 LNHNV, CDR2 YYDKDF (reference sequence). The V segment lost 0 bases and the J segment 8 bases; nucleotides outside the gene matches: 6. The CDR3 loop reads CATSRDRRDRGGYTF. CDR3 in DNA: TGTGCCACCAGCAGAGACAGGCGGGACAGGGGCGGCTACACCTTC. The complete variable domain, with remaining parts taken from reference TRBV15 and TRBJ1-2, reads DAMVIQNPRYQVTQFGKPVTLSCSQTLNHNVMYWYQQKSSQAPKLLFHYYDKDFNNEADTPDNFQSRRPNTSFCFLDIRSPGLGDTAMYLCATSRDRRDRGGYTFGSGTRLTVV.

The CDR3 here is CASSRQGAGTGELFF. Written as DNA, the CDR3 is TGTGCCAGCAGTCGACAGGGCGCGGGAACCGGGGAGCTGTTTTTT. J is TRBJ2-2 and V is TRBV27; TRBD1 is a possible D gene (7 bases). The CDR3 extends over 15 amino acids. V was shortened by 5 bases and J by 5 bases, with 15 bases between the two germline ends. The germline V gene encodes CDR1 MNHEY and CDR2 SMNVEV (reference sequence).

The gene calls are TRBV6-6 and TRBJ1-1, with D possibly matching TRBD1 (6 bases). Germline assignment: CDR1 MNHNY and CDR2 SVGAGI (reference sequence). V lost 7 bases and J 7 bases, leaving 19 bases between the germline ends. The CDR3 totals 14 residues. The CDR3 coding sequence is TGTGCCAGCACCAAATTCGGGGGGCGGGGTGAAGCTTTCTTT. This gives the protein CASTKFGGRGEAFF.

The rearrangement joins TRBV28 to TRBJ2-5; TRBD2 matches at 7 bases. The germline V gene has CDR1 MDHEN and CDR2 SYDVKM. The V segment lost 4 bases and the J segment 4 bases; nucleotides outside the gene matches: 6. The CDR3 loop spans 14 amino acids. CDR3 sequence reads: CASSSGTTRETQYF. The CDR3 DNA reads as TGTGCCAGCAGTTCCGGGACTACCCGAGAGACCCAGTACTTC.

The V gene is TRBV6-1, the J gene TRBJ2-3; D perhaps matches TRBD1 (6 bases). Germline V gene data show CDR1 as MNHNS and CDR2 as SASEGT. There are 13 residues in the CDR3. Trimming stripped 10 bases from V and 0 bases from J, with 11 bases between. As DNA, the CDR3 is TGTGCCACCCGGGACACAAGCACAGATACGCAGTATTTT. As protein: CATRDTSTDTQYF.

This clone was counted a single time. V usage is TRBV28 and J usage is TRBJ2-7; D unresolved. The CDR3 totals 15 residues. Trimming removed 7 bases at V and 2 bases at J, with 18 bases between. Germline-derived CDR1 and CDR2 are MDHEN and SYDVKM. CDR3 coding DNA: TGTGCCAGCACTCTACAACTAACATCTCCCTACGAGCAGTACTTC. Its translation is CASTLQLTSPYEQYF.

This rearrangement joins TRBV6-5 to TRBJ2-7, with D possibly TRBD2 on 6 matching bases. CDR1 is MNHEY, CDR2 SVGAGI, per germline. The V and J ends lost 6 bases and 4 bases respectively, with 13 bases between them. The CDR3 loop spans 13 amino acids. The CDR3 sequence: CASRPSLAYEQYF. CDR3 coding DNA: TGTGCCAGCAGACCGAGTCTAGCGTACGAGCAGTACTTC.

The chain couples TRBV5-6 to TRBJ1-1; D not certain. Trimming took off 3 bases at V and 0 bases at J, with 3 bases between the two ends. The CDR3 covers 12 residues. Looked up from germline, CDR1 is SGHDT and CDR2 is YYEEEE. Here the CDR3 DNA reads TGTGCCAGCAGCTACATGAACACTGAAGCTTTCTTT. Amino acids: CASSYMNTEAFF.

The chain employs TRBV7-6 and TRBJ2-7; 7 nucleotides match TRBD1. The V gene's germline CDR1 is SGHVS and CDR2 FNYEAQ. V lost 5 bases to trimming and J lost 2 bases; unmatched junction nucleotides: 6. The CDR3 length is 14 residues. The CDR3 sequence: CASSPRQGTYEQYF. In DNA form, the CDR3 reads TGTGCCAGCAGCCCCCGACAGGGCACCTACGAGCAGTACTTC.

The chain is built from TRBV7-2 and TRBJ2-7, with 10 bases that match TRBD1. This CDR3 has 13 residues. CDR1 is SGHTA and CDR2 is FQGNSA in the germline V gene. The V segment lost 7 bases and the J segment 4 bases; nucleotides outside the gene matches: 4. Written as DNA, the CDR3 is TGTGCCAGCAACCGGGACAGGGGTTACGAGCAGTACTTC. This gives the protein CASNRDRGYEQYF.

The J gene is TRBJ1-2, the V gene TRBV9; TRBD1 is a possible D gene (6 bases). Germline V gene lookup returns CDR1 SGDLS and CDR2 YYNGEE. The CDR3 spans 15 residues. The V end was cut by 3 bases, the J end by 6 bases, with 18 bases between. DNA of the CDR3: TGTGCCAGCAGCGCTAGAGCAGGGGAGGGGAATGGCTACACCTTC. It codes for CASSARAGEGNGYTF.